Below are 4 T cell receptor beta chains sequenced from a single sample in a study of cytomegalovirus exposure and HLA in healthy donors. PCR used 60 Vbeta primers and 13 Jbeta primers. The method was immunoSEQ multiplex PCR; TCRdb's version includes in-frame clones alone and lacks a portion of them. This sample has around 75,000 clones, with 70% to 80% found just once. The sequenced sample consisted of PBMCs. All receptors derive from a man aged 18 to 30 in good health and CMV-seronegative.

The chain is built from TRBV15 and TRBJ1-5; 8 nucleotides match TRBD1. Germline CDR1 reads LNHNV; CDR2 reads YYDKDF (reference sequence). V lost 1 base to trimming and J lost 4 bases; unmatched junction nucleotides: 0. The CDR3 consists of 14 residues. Here the CDR3 DNA reads TGTGCCACCAGCAGAGGGACAGGGAATCAGCCCCAGCATTTT. Protein: CATSRGTGNQPQHF.

The chain is built from TRBV28 and TRBJ1-3, with 10 bases aligning to TRBD1. Germline CDR1 reads MDHEN; CDR2 reads SYDVKM. The CDR3 length is 16 residues. Trimming at V came to 6 bases and at J to 8 bases, leaving 13 bases not matched to a gene. This CDR3 reads CASRTATGGAGHTIYF. In nucleotides, the CDR3 is TGTGCCAGCAGAACCGCGACAGGGGGCGCAGGCCACACCATATATTTT. The full variable domain, with the rest looked up from reference TRBV28 and TRBJ1-3, is DVKVTQSSRYLVKRTGEKVFLECVQDMDHENMFWYRQDPGLGLRLIYFSYDVKMKEKGDIPEGYSVSREKKERFSLILESASTNQTSMYLCASRTATGGAGHTIYFGEGSWLTVV.

In its sample, this clone was seen a few times. Additional DNA sequences in this sample encode the identical CDR3. In DNA, the CDR3 is TGTGCCAGTAGTATTTTCCAGGAGGGGAATGAAAAACTGTTTTTT. It codes for CASSIFQEGNEKLFF. The chain couples TRBV19 to TRBJ1-4, with D possibly TRBD1 on 5 matching bases. This CDR3 spans 15 amino acids. From germline, CDR1 is LNHDA and CDR2 SQIVND (reference sequence). Trimming removed 3 bases from V and 5 bases from J, with 13 bases in between.

The rearrangement links TRBV2 to TRBJ1-6, with 11 bases identical to TRBD1. Losses at the gene ends were 4 bases for V and 7 bases for J; bases not matched to a gene: 9. Germline V gene data show CDR1 as SNHLY and CDR2 as FYNNEI. This CDR3 contains 17 residues. For the CDR3, the DNA is TGTGCCAGCAGTGCCGCCGGACAGGGGGCTTTGAATTCACCCCTCCACTTT. As protein: CASSAAGQGALNSPLHF.